This note documents a single TCR beta chain sequence. Its antigen is as yet unknown. This entry belongs to a study of PD-1 blockade in classical Hodgkin lymphoma. Findings and limits, study-wide: Diminished baseline TCR diversity has been reported in newly diagnosed patients relative to healthy donors. The authors have not defined what causes the repertoire differences, possibly disease activity or prior therapy.

The time point was: newly diagnosed, previously untreated cHL patient sample. The CD8+ T cells came from thawed PBMCs through magnetic negative selection. The assay was immunoSEQ multiplex PCR, and TCRdb's table has in-frame clones only and misses some. Of about 15,000 clones listed, around 93% are singletons. Germline CDR1 is SNHLY and CDR2 is FYNNEI. V dropped 4 bases and J dropped 0; count of bases not matched to a gene: 6. CDR3 length: 16 residues. The sequenced sample consisted of CD8+ T cells from blood. The rearrangement joins TRBV2 to TRBJ2-7; 10 bases are shared with TRBD2. The TCR comes from a human donor with classical Hodgkin lymphoma. CDR3 residues: CASSGLGLAASYEQYF. The CDR3 nucleotides read TGTGCCAGCAGTGGTTTAGGACTAGCGGCCTCCTACGAGCAGTACTTC.